These 27 T cell receptor beta chains were sequenced from one sample in a study of T cells in Graves' hyperthyroidism and ophthalmopathy. TCR beta CDR3 regions were amplified from RNA. The HTBI set primed first-round TCR CDR3 RT-PCR. TCRdb used MiXCR to reprocess the multiplex PCR reads, holding one entry per CDR3 protein. The profile shows hundreds of thousands of distinct CDR3 sequences, roughly 15% of them singletons. The sequencing sample was made of blood. These receptors all come from a woman between 40 and 55 years old with Graves' ophthalmopathy.

The rearrangement joins TRBV2 to TRBJ2-5; 7 nucleotides line up with TRBD2. CDR3 length equals 20 residues. Looked up from germline, CDR1 is SNHLY and CDR2 is FYNNEI. V was pared by 11 bases and J by 4 bases, with 31 bases of the junction left unmatched. In nucleotides, the CDR3 is TGTGCCTTAGCAAGGTCCGTCGGGGCTAGCGGAACAAAAAAAGGAGAGACCCAGTACTTC. Translating it yields CALARSVGASGTKKGETQYF.

This clonotype has ten or more counts. V gene TRBV5-1 combines with J gene TRBJ2-7, with a possible D match to TRBD1 (5 bases). Germline CDR1 and CDR2: SGHRS and YFSETQ. V was clipped by 5 bases and J by 3 bases, with 12 bases between them. This CDR3 has 13 amino acids. As DNA, the CDR3 is TGCGCCAGCAGTGAAGACAGCCACTACGAGCAGTACTTC. Protein sequence: CASSEDSHYEQYF.

A few counts support this clonotype. The genes are TRBV20-1 and TRBJ1-1; D ambiguous. CDR1 DFQATT and CDR2 SNEGSKA come from the germline V gene (reference sequence). The V end lost 4 bases, the J end lost 3 bases, and 9 bases lay between the germline ends. The CDR3 is 12 amino acids. The CDR3, as DNA: TGCAGTGCTACCGCGGTGTACACTGAAGCTTTCTTT. The encoded protein is CSATAVYTEAFF.

The table lists this clonotype with many counts. This rearrangement joins TRBV28 to TRBJ2-7, with 7 bases lining up with TRBD1. The CDR3 extends over 15 amino acids. Germline lookup yields CDR1 MDHEN and CDR2 SYDVKM. The trim removed 3 bases at V and 0 bases at J, leaving 5 bases unmatched. The CDR3: CASSLGTVSSYEQYF. For the CDR3, the DNA is TGTGCCAGCAGTTTGGGGACAGTGAGCTCCTACGAGCAGTACTTC. The full variable domain, rest sourced from reference TRBV28 and TRBJ2-7, is DVKVTQSSRYLVKRTGEKVFLECVQDMDHENMFWYRQDPGLGLRLIYFSYDVKMKEKGDIPEGYSVSREKKERFSLILESASTNQTSMYLCASSLGTVSSYEQYFGPGTRLTVT.

This clonotype has at least ten counts. The chain is built from TRBV6-2 or TRBV6-3 and TRBJ2-7, with TRBD2 matching over 8 bases. The CDR3 is 16 amino acids. With V trimmed by 5 bases and J by 1 base, 10 bases remained unmatched. From germline, CDR1 is MNHEY and CDR2 SVGEGT. The CDR3 region is CASSPAPGTRSYEQYF. In nucleotides, the CDR3 is TGTGCCAGCAGTCCGGCCCCCGGGACTAGGTCCTACGAGCAGTACTTC.

The chain employs TRBV6-1 and TRBJ1-5, with D unresolved. CDR1 is MNHNS, CDR2 SASEGT, per germline. The CDR3 is made up of 13 amino acids. The V and J ends lost 4 bases and 4 bases respectively, with 8 bases between them. The CDR3 here is CASSAYTNQPQHF. Here the CDR3 DNA reads TGTGCCAGCAGTGCGTACACAAATCAGCCCCAGCATTTT.

This clonotype was seen repeatedly, ten times or more. V and J are TRBV19 and TRBJ1-5; D perhaps matches TRBD1 (5 bases). This CDR3 spans 16 amino acids. V was trimmed by 5 bases and J by 2 bases, leaving 16 bases between them. The germline CDR1 and CDR2 sequences are LNHDA and SQIVND (reference sequence). Written as DNA, the CDR3 is TGTGCCAGTAGTGGTTCGGGACCAACGGGCAATCAGCCCCAGCATTTT. This gives the protein CASSGSGPTGNQPQHF.

This clonotype showed up just a few times. The chain couples TRBV19 to TRBJ1-2; D is possibly TRBD1 (5 bases). Deletions cut 1 base from V and 4 bases from J, with 16 bases between. The CDR3 has 16 amino acids. In germline, CDR1 is LNHDA, CDR2 SQIVND (reference sequence). CDR3 DNA sequence: TGTGCCAGTAGTATAGGCCGGACGACAGCCTCCTATGGCTACACCTTC. Its protein product is CASSIGRTTASYGYTF. Supplemented by reference TRBV19 and TRBJ1-2, the full variable domain reads DGGITQSPKYLFRKEGQNVTLSCEQNLNHDAMYWYRQDPGQGLRLIYYSQIVNDFQKGDIAEGYSVSREKKESFPLTVTSAQKNPTAFYLCASSIGRTTASYGYTFGSGTRLTVV.

This clonotype was recorded many times. The V gene is TRBV6-2 or TRBV6-3, the J gene TRBJ2-5; D remains ambiguous. CDR1 and CDR2 (germline): MNHEY, SVGEGT. The germline V and J ends were trimmed by 2 bases and 4 bases, with 11 bases remaining between them. The CDR3 is 14 residues long. For the CDR3, the DNA is TGTGCCAGCAGTTACGGCGGCGGTGGAGAGACCCAGTACTTC. Protein: CASSYGGGGETQYF.

This clonotype was observed at least ten times. This sequence joins TRBV28 and TRBJ2-7, with 9 bases lining up with TRBD1. Trimming cost V 2 bases and J 6 bases; bases outside gene matches: 8. The CDR3 has 15 residues. Germline-derived CDR1 and CDR2 are MDHEN and SYDVKM. CDR3 in DNA: TGTGCCAGCAGTTTAAGTGGGGGACAGGGATCCGAGCAGTACTTC. Encoded protein: CASSLSGGQGSEQYF.

This clonotype was seen repeatedly, ten times or more. The gene calls are TRBV25-1 and TRBJ2-3; 8 nucleotides line up with TRBD1. This CDR3 is built from 16 residues. Germline CDR1 MGHDK, CDR2 SYGVNS. V gave up 2 bases and J gave up 3 bases; unmatched junction bases: 7. In nucleotides, the CDR3 is TGTGCCAGCAGTGAACCCGCAGGGGGCGTTACAGATACGCAGTATTTT. Encoded protein: CASSEPAGGVTDTQYF. The whole variable domain, filled in from reference TRBV25-1 and TRBJ2-3, reads EADIYQTPRYLVIGTGKKITLECSQTMGHDKMYWYQQDPGMELHLIHYSYGVNSTEKGDLSSESTVSRIRTEHFPLTLESARPSHTSQYLCASSEPAGGVTDTQYFGPGTRLTVL.

This clonotype was counted many times. The chain uses TRBV18 and TRBJ1-2; D unresolved. The CDR3 has 15 amino acids. V gave up 0 bases and J gave up 5 bases, with 13 bases separating them. Germline values: CDR1 KGHSH, CDR2 LQKENI. CDR3 region: CASSPPTDSVYGYTF. Written as DNA, the CDR3 is TGTGCCAGCTCACCACCCACCGACTCCGTTTATGGCTACACCTTC.

V and J are TRBV10-3 and TRBJ1-1; TRBD1 might be the D (5 bases). V shed 2 bases and J shed 5 bases, with 9 bases lying between them. The CDR3 runs 13 residues. Per the germline V gene, CDR1 is ENHRY and CDR2 is SYGVKD. The CDR3 here is CAISEGASTEAFF. The CDR3 bases are TGTGCCATCAGTGAGGGGGCTAGTACTGAAGCTTTCTTT.

In its sample, this clonotype was seen many times. This chain uses TRBV24-1 with TRBJ2-5; 11 bases align to TRBD1. CDR3 length: 13 residues. Germline trimming cut 7 bases from V and 7 bases from J; bases unmatched to any gene: 4. Germline assignment: CDR1 KGHDR and CDR2 SFDVKD. The chain's CDR3 is CATRGQGVGTQYF. The CDR3, as DNA: TGTGCCACCAGGGGACAGGGGGTAGGGACCCAGTACTTC.

This clonotype was seen at least ten times. The chain carries TRBV20-1 and TRBJ2-7; D is possibly TRBD1 (6 bases). Trimming took 2 bases from V and 6 from J, leaving 17 bases between them. Germline-derived CDR1 and CDR2 are DFQATT and SNEGSKA (reference sequence). This CDR3 comprises 14 residues. CDR3 nucleotides: TGCAGTGCTAGAACCGGGACACGGATTTTCGAGCAGTACTTC. Protein: CSARTGTRIFEQYF.

This clonotype was observed many times. J is TRBJ2-1 and V is TRBV2; 14 bases are a match to TRBD2. This CDR3 spans 16 amino acids. Germline V CDR1 and CDR2: SNHLY, FYNNEI. V shed 4 bases and J 10 bases; nucleotides not matched to a gene: 9. The CDR3: CASSAPGLAGAWEQFF. CDR3 nucleotide sequence: TGTGCCAGCAGTGCCCCGGGACTAGCGGGAGCCTGGGAGCAGTTCTTC.

This clonotype was seen many times. The J gene is TRBJ1-2, the V gene TRBV20-1; possible D gene TRBD1, 5 bases. The V end was cut by 6 bases, the J end by 4 bases, with 12 bases between. Germline values: CDR1 DFQATT, CDR2 SNEGSKA (reference sequence). CDR3 length: 12 residues. CDR3 in amino acids: CSATGVTYGYTF. The CDR3 DNA follows: TGCAGTGCCACGGGGGTAACCTATGGCTACACCTTC.

V usage is TRBV5-1 and J usage is TRBJ1-1, with D uncertain. With 1 base removed from V and 4 bases from J, the gap between germline ends came to 14 bases. Germline V gives CDR1 SGHRS, CDR2 YFSETQ. This CDR3 is built from 15 residues. The CDR3 loop reads CASSLSAAAFTEAFF. The CDR3 region has the DNA TGCGCCAGCAGCTTGAGTGCAGCGGCTTTCACTGAAGCTTTCTTT. Combining the CDR3 with reference TRBV5-1 and TRBJ1-1 gives the whole variable domain KAGVTQTPRYLIKTRGQQVTLSCSPISGHRSVSWYQQTPGQGLQFLFEYFSETQRNKGNFPGRFSGRQFSNSRSEMNVSTLELGDSALYLCASSLSAAAFTEAFFGQGTRLTVV.

This clonotype was found many times. V is TRBV27 and J is TRBJ1-1, with D possibly matching TRBD1 (5 bases). Deletions cut 1 base from V and 3 bases from J, with 12 bases between. The CDR3 consists of 15 residues. Germline loops: CDR1 MNHEY, CDR2 SMNVEV (reference sequence). The chain's CDR3 is CASSLWGRVDTEAFF. DNA of the CDR3: TGTGCCAGCAGTTTATGGGGCAGGGTGGACACTGAAGCTTTCTTT.

This clonotype was seen repeatedly, ten times or more. V and J are TRBV20-1 and TRBJ2-5; the D call may be TRBD1 or TRBD2 (6 bases each). V was pared by 5 bases and J by 2 bases, with 9 bases between. This CDR3 is 12 amino acids long. The V gene's germline CDR1 is DFQATT and CDR2 SNEGSKA (reference sequence). The CDR3 sequence is CSAQGTQETQYF. Written as DNA, the CDR3 is TGCAGTGCTCAGGGGACTCAAGAGACCCAGTACTTC.

This clonotype was recorded many times. The rearrangement links TRBV14 to TRBJ2-7; 11 nucleotides align to TRBD2. With 3 bases clipped from V and 7 bases from J, the junction kept 8 bases outside the gene matches. CDR1 and CDR2 from the germline V gene are SGHDN and FVKESK. This CDR3 spans 15 amino acids. CDR3: CASSQTSGTSGEQYF. DNA of the CDR3: TGTGCCAGCAGCCAGACTAGCGGGACCTCGGGGGAGCAGTACTTC. Full variable domain (missing parts from reference TRBV14 and TRBJ2-7): EAGVTQFPSHSVIEKGQTVTLRCDPISGHDNLYWYRRVMGKEIKFLLHFVKESKQDESGMPNNRFLAERTGGTYSTLKVQPAELEDSGVYFCASSQTSGTSGEQYFGPGTRLTVT.

This clonotype has ten or more counts. The chain recombines TRBV24-1 with TRBJ1-1; D might be TRBD1 (5 bases). Trimming took off 3 bases at V and 7 bases at J, with 14 bases between the two ends. CDR3 length: 14 residues. The germline gives CDR1 KGHDR, CDR2 SFDVKD. The CDR3 is CATSDPGLGGEAFF. CDR3 nucleotide sequence: TGTGCCACCAGTGATCCAGGGTTGGGAGGTGAAGCTTTCTTT.

The V gene is TRBV6-1, the J gene TRBJ2-2; 9 positions match TRBD2. J was trimmed by 7 bases and V by 8 bases; bases with no gene match: 11. Germline V CDR1 and CDR2: MNHNS, SASEGT. The CDR3 covers 15 residues. The CDR3 here is CASGHLAGWGGELFF. CDR3 bases: TGTGCCAGCGGCCACCTAGCGGGATGGGGCGGGGAGCTGTTTTTT.

This chain links TRBV7-2 with TRBJ2-7, with TRBD2 matching 7 bases. Germline loops: CDR1 SGHTA, CDR2 FQGNSA. There are 15 residues in the CDR3. The V and J ends lost 3 bases and 0 bases, in that order; junction bases with no gene match: 5. This chain's CDR3 is CASSLGLADSYEQYF. CDR3 sequence (DNA): TGTGCCAGCAGCTTGGGGCTAGCGGACTCCTACGAGCAGTACTTC.

This CDR3 is CASSLRMSAEAFF. The CDR3 coding sequence is TGTGCCAGCAGTCTCCGGATGAGCGCTGAAGCTTTCTTT. The V call is TRBV27, the J call TRBJ1-1; D is uncertain. The germline V gene encodes CDR1 MNHEY and CDR2 SMNVEV (reference sequence). This CDR3 is built from 13 residues. V gave up 5 bases and J gave up 6 bases, with 13 bases separating them.

The chain links TRBV30 to TRBJ2-7; D assignment may be TRBD1 or TRBD2 (5 bases each). V was pared by 0 bases and J by 4 bases, with 13 bases between. Germline lookup yields CDR1 GTSNPN and CDR2 SVGIG (reference sequence). The CDR3 runs to 14 residues. CDR3 region: CAWSVMGRQYEQYF. The CDR3 DNA reads as TGTGCCTGGAGTGTAATGGGACGGCAATACGAGCAGTACTTC.

The table lists this clonotype with many counts. The J gene is TRBJ1-5, the V gene TRBV20-1; D call uncertain. Germline V gives CDR1 DFQATT, CDR2 SNEGSKA (reference sequence). The germline V and J ends were trimmed by 1 base and 0 bases, with 16 bases remaining between them. CDR3 length: 17 residues. CDR3 loop: CSARASRAENSNQPQHF. CDR3 DNA sequence: TGCAGTGCTAGAGCCTCAAGGGCAGAGAATAGCAATCAGCCCCAGCATTTT.